This T cell receptor beta chain is drawn from a study of TIL therapy for anti-PD-1-resistant metastatic lung cancer. At the level of the study: Most patients had lung adenocarcinoma; four tumors were EGFR-mutant, two ALK-rearranged; half smoked currently or formerly.

Comments on this clone: Its antigen is unidentified.

This CDR3 is 15 amino acids long. Trimming took off 6 bases at V and 8 bases at J, with 17 bases between the two ends. The germline CDR1 and CDR2 sequences are MRHNA and SNTAGT. Time point noted: pre-treatment sample, taken before nivolumab and TIL therapy. Pleural nodules or supraclavicular lymph nodes made up most of the excised metastases sampled. Whole-study findings and limits: Many TIL product clones were absent from baseline tumor, suggesting clonal contraction. Compared with baseline intratumoral T cells, expanded TIL cultures were more clonal and less diverse (roughly 6.5% vs 31%). This highly selected cohort may not generalize to typical lung cancer patients.

The immunoSEQ assay was v3. The repertoire was sequenced with immunoSEQ multiplex PCR; TCRdb's copy has only in-frame clones and lacks some. The data hold about 26,000 clones, with just under 75% observed a single time. The sequence came from a person aged 25 to 80 with non-small cell lung cancer. The rearrangement uses TRBV6-4 and TRBJ1-6; D unclear. Sequences were derived from tumor tissue, sampled at baseline. CDR3 protein: CASSRTRTGDSPLHF. CDR3 bases: TGTGCCAGCAGCCGCACAAGAACGGGAGATTCACCCCTCCACTTT.